Listed below are T cell receptor beta chains from one sample, sequenced in a study of cytomegalovirus exposure and HLA in healthy donors. Repertoires were generated with immunoSEQ multiplex PCR, while TCRdb's copy carries only in-frame clones and drops some. The repertoire holds approximately 100,000 clones, about 85% seen once, with around 7.4% in the top ten. Material: PBMCs. These receptors were taken from a man in his forties or fifties in good health and CMV-seropositive. The CDR3 runs from the conserved cysteine through the conserved F or W. The order of the fields is clone size, V gene, D gene, J gene, CDR3 DNA, CDR3 protein. The D gene is left open where the match is weak. Size tells how often a clone was seen (once, few, many) or the class of an expanded clone, and some rows leave it out.

NA	TRBV19	TRBD2	TRBJ2-3	TGTGCCAGTAGTAGTGGACTAGCCCGCACAGATACGCAGTATTTT	CASSSGLARTDTQYF
NA	TRBV9	NA	TRBJ2-3	TGTGCCAGCACTCGCGGGGGCCCTAGCACAGATACGCAGTATTTT	CASTRGGPSTDTQYF
NA	TRBV6-5	TRBD2	TRBJ2-5	TGTGCCAGCAGTTACTCCGGGAGGGGACAAGAGACCCAGTACTTC	CASSYSGRGQETQYF
NA	TRBV2	TRBD2	TRBJ2-5	TGTGCCAGCAGTGAATTGAGGGGACTAGCGGGGAGGGGGGGAAAAGAGACCCAGTACTTC	CASSELRGLAGRGGKETQYF
NA	TRBV9	NA	TRBJ2-3	TGTGCCAGCAGCGTAGATAGACAGGATACGCAGTATTTT	CASSVDRQDTQYF
NA	TRBV19	NA	TRBJ2-3	TGTGCCAGTAGTTTCAACACAGATACGCAGTATTTT	CASSFNTDTQYF
NA	TRBV27	NA	TRBJ1-4	TGTGCCAGCAGTATCGACCCCAGGGCGGAAAAACTGTTTTTT	CASSIDPRAEKLFF
NA	TRBV2	NA	TRBJ2-3	TGTGCCAGCAGGCTCCCTAGTTCCGATACGCAGTATTTT	CASRLPSSDTQYF
once	TRBV5-1	TRBD1	TRBJ2-7	TGCGCCAGCAGTTTGACAGGGAAGACCTACGAGCAGTACTTC	CASSLTGKTYEQYF
NA	TRBV27	NA	TRBJ1-1	TGTGCCAGCAGTCTGAGGGGGATAGGGGACACTGAAGCTTTCTTT	CASSLRGIGDTEAFF
NA	TRBV10-3	TRBD1	TRBJ1-5	TGTGCCATCAGTGAGTCACCGGGACAGAATCAGCCCCAGCATTTT	CAISESPGQNQPQHF
NA	TRBV28	TRBD2	TRBJ2-1	TGTGCCAGCAGTTCCTCCTGGGAGGGCAGGTCCTACAATGAGCAGTTCTTC	CASSSSWEGRSYNEQFF
NA	TRBV6-4	NA	TRBJ2-1	TGTGCCAGCAGTGCAGGCGTAGGGGATACGAATGAGCAGTTCTTC	CASSAGVGDTNEQFF
NA	TRBV9	NA	TRBJ1-2	TGTGCCAGCAGCGTTCAGGGGAACTATGGCTACACCTTC	CASSVQGNYGYTF
NA	TRBV28	TRBD1	TRBJ1-3	TGTGCCAGCAGCGTGGGACAGAGCTCTGGAAACACCATATATTTT	CASSVGQSSGNTIYF
NA	TRBV18	NA	TRBJ2-5	TGTGCCAGCTCACCACCCGTGCAGAGTCGAGGGACCCAGTACTTC	CASSPPVQSRGTQYF